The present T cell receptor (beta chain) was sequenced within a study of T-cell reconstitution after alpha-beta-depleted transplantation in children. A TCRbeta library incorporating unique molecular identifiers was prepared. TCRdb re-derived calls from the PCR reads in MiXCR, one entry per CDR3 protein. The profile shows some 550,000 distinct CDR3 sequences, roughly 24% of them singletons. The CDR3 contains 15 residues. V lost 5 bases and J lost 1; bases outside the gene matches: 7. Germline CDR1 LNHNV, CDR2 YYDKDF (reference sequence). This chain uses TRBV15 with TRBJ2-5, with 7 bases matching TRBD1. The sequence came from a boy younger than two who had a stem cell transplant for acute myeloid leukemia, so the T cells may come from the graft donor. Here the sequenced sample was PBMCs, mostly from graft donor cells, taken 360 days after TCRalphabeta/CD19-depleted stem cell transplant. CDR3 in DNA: TGTGCCACCAGCTTTATAGGGGGCTCCCAAGAGACCCAGTACTTC. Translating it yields CATSFIGGSQETQYF.